This T cell receptor (beta chain) derives from a study of human T cells and chemical hapten exposure. Across the study: Investigators sensitized approximately 2 cm by approximately 2 cm of upper inner arm skin with 2% DPC. Study findings and constraints: No alteration of TCRs above 1 in 1000 frequency was seen with DPC sensitization.

Separate cDNA molecules received unique molecular identifiers, which the library attached to them. TCRdb ran MiXCR on the RACE reads and lists one entry per CDR3 protein. The table shows around 150,000 distinct CDR3 sequences, with approximately 15% occurring only once. There are 14 residues in the CDR3. After removal of 2 bases from V and 8 bases from J, the junction contained 3 bases not matched to a gene. Per germline, CDR1 SGHRS and CDR2 YFSETQ. Points on this clonotype: Its antigen is still unknown.

As for time point: patch test 1, 2 weeks after DPC sensitization. The treatment: therapeutic diphenylcyclopropenone sensitization with weekly scalp DPC. This TCR was recovered from a woman aged 25-40 years with alopecia areata. Some clones in this sample may be carry-over from other donors' samples. Sequencing was performed on whole blood, taken in connection with sensitization to the hapten diphenylcyclopropenone (DPC). The chain uses TRBV5-1 and TRBJ1-4; 10 bases are shared with TRBD1. CDR3 DNA sequence: TGCGCCAGCAGCTTCGGGACAGGGGAAGAAAAACTGTTTTTT. Its protein product is CASSFGTGEEKLFF.